This T cell receptor (beta chain) was identified in a study of OX40 agonist ivuxolimab in advanced cancers. Enrollment shut out patients with autoimmune disease history or systemic immunosuppression. Germline V gene data show CDR1 as LNHNV and CDR2 as YYDKDF (reference sequence). The V gene lost 0 bases and the J gene lost 2 bases, with 20 bases spanning the gap. This CDR3 has 18 residues. Concerning this clone itself: Antigen: not known.

Study-wide points: It was not determined which antigens were specifically recognized by the peripheral T cells that had undergone clonal expansion. The study observed clonal expansion of CD4+ and CD8+ blood T cells by week 6 at 0.1 to 3.0 mg/kg.

Profiling relied on immunoSEQ multiplex PCR, and the TCRdb table lists in-frame clones only, not all of them. The table lists more than 80,000 clones, over 75% of them singletons. The sequence was collected from an adult with an advanced solid tumor such as melanoma, head and neck, liver or kidney cancer. The chain has TRBV15 and TRBJ2-7, with D possibly being TRBD1 (6 bases). The sample was CD4+ or CD8+ T cells sorted from blood, taken in a trial of the OX40 agonist ivuxolimab. The CDR3 here is CATSRELTGVSGAYEQYF. CDR3 bases: TGTGCCACCAGCAGAGAACTAACAGGTGTTTCAGGGGCCTACGAGCAGTACTTC.